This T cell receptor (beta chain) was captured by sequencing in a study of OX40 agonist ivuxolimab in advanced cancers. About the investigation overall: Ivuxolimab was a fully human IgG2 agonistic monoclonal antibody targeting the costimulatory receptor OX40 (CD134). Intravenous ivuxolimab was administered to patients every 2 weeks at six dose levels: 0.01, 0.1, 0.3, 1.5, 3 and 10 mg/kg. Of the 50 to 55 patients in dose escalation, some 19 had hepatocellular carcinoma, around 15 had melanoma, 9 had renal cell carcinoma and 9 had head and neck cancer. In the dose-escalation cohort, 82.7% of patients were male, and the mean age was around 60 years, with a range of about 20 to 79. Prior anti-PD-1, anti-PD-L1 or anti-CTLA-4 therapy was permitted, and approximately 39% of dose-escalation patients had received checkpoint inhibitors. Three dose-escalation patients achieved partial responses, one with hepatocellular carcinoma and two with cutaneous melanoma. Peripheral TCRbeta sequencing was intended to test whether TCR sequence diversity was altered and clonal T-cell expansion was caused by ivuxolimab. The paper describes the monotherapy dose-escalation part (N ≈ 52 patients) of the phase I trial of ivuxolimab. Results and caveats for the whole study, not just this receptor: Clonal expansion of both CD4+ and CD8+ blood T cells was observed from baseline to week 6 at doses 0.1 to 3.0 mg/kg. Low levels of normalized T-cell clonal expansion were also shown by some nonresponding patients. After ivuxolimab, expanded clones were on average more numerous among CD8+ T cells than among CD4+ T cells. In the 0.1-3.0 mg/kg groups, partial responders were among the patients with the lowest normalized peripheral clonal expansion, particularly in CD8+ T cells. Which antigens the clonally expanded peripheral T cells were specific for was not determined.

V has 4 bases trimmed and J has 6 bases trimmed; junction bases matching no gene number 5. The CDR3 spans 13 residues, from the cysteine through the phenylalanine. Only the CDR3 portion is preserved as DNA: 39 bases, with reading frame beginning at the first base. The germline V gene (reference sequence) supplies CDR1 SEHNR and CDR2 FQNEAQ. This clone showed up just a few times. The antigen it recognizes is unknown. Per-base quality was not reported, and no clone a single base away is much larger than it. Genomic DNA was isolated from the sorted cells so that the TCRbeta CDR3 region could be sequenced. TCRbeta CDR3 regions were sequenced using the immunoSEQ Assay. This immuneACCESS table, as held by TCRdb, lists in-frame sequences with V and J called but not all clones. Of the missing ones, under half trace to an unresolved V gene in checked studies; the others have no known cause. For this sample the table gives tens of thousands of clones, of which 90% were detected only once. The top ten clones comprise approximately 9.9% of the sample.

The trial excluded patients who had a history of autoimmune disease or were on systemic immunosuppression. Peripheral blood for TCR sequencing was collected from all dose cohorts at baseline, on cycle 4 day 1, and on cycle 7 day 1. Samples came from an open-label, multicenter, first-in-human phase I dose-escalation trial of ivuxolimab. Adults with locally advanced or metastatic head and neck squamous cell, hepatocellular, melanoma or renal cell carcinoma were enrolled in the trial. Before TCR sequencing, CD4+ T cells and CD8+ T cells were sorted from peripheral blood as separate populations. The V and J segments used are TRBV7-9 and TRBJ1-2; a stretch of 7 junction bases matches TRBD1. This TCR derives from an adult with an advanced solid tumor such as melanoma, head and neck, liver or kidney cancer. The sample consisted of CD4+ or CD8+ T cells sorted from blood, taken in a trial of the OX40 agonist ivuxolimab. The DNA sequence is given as TGTGCCAGCAGCTATCAGGGGGACCATGGCTACACCTTC. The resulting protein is CASSYQGDHGYTF.